The 17 T cell receptor beta chains below all came from one sample that was sequenced in a study of blood T cell repertoires in COVID-19. Some clones are missing from TCRdb's copy, which holds only in-frame ones; the method was immunoSEQ multiplex PCR. The sample lists under 20,000 clones, 80% to 90% occurring once. Specimen: peripheral blood. These receptors came from a man in his sixties with active COVID-19.

This chain uses TRBV5-1 with TRBJ2-3, with 13 bases that match TRBD2. After removal of 0 bases from V and 2 bases from J, the junction contained 3 bases not matched to a gene. The CDR3 consists of 17 residues. CDR1 SGHRS and CDR2 YFSETQ come from the germline V gene. As DNA, the CDR3 is TGCGCCAGCAGCTTGGCGGGACTAGCGGGGATCACAGATACGCAGTATTTT. Encoded protein: CASSLAGLAGITDTQYF.

The chain carries TRBV19 and TRBJ2-7, with TRBD1 matching over 8 bases. The CDR3 has 13 residues. J was trimmed by 4 bases and V by 9 bases; bases with no gene match: 8. The germline CDR1 and CDR2 sequences are LNHDA and SQIVND (reference sequence). CDR3 in amino acids: CASADRAGYEQYF. The CDR3 DNA reads as TGTGCCAGCGCGGACAGGGCGGGATACGAGCAGTACTTC.

V and J are TRBV19 and TRBJ2-2, with 11 bases matching TRBD2. The CDR3 extends over 17 amino acids. Germline trimming cut 5 bases from V and 4 bases from J; bases unmatched to any gene: 9. From germline, CDR1 is LNHDA and CDR2 SQIVND (reference sequence). CDR3 bases: TGTGCCAGTAGTGCCGGGCTAGCGGGAGGCCTCACCGGGGAGCTGTTTTTT. It is translated as CASSAGLAGGLTGELFF.

The chain has TRBV4-1 and TRBJ1-1; no reliable D call. This CDR3 region has 13 residues. The germline gives CDR1 MGHRA, CDR2 YSYEKL. Trimming removed 1 base from V and 11 bases from J, with 14 bases in between. Here the CDR3 reads CASSQVMAGGAFF. The CDR3 nucleotides are TGCGCCAGCAGCCAAGTTATGGCTGGAGGGGCTTTCTTT.

V gene TRBV11-3 combines with J gene TRBJ2-5, with a weak D call TRBD1 (6 bases). Germline assignment: CDR1 SGHNT and CDR2 YENEEA. V lost 5 bases and J lost 1, with 11 bases in between. This CDR3 region has 14 residues. CDR3: CASSPGAIQETQYF. In DNA form, the CDR3 reads TGTGCCAGCAGCCCAGGGGCCATCCAAGAGACCCAGTACTTC.

CDR3 region: CASSLTGGRAGDTQYF. The DNA of the CDR3 is TGTGCCAGCAGCTTAACGGGCGGGAGGGCCGGAGATACGCAGTATTTT. V gene TRBV5-4 combines with J gene TRBJ2-3; 9 nucleotides line up with TRBD2. Germline assignment: CDR1 SGHNT and CDR2 YYREEE (reference sequence). The CDR3 runs to 16 residues. Trimming removed 2 bases from V and 5 bases from J; junction bases left unmatched: 9.

V is TRBV5-1 and J is TRBJ1-5, with 9 positions matching TRBD1. The CDR3 extends over 15 amino acids. Trimming took 3 bases from V and 3 from J; bases not matched to a gene: 4. CDR1 and CDR2 from the germline V gene are SGHRS and YFSETQ. The CDR3 sequence is CASSSGQGHNQPQHF. The DNA for the CDR3 is TGCGCCAGCAGCTCCGGACAGGGGCACAATCAGCCCCAGCATTTT.

Concerning this clone: One junction end does not reproduce the germline sequence, and a read error may be involved. This sequence joins TRBV13 and TRBJ1-1; D might be TRBD1 (5 bases). The CDR3 consists of 15 residues. Germline values: CDR1 PRHDT, CDR2 FYEKMQ (reference sequence). The CDR3, as DNA: TGTGCCAGCGGCTTCATCGGAGGGGAAGCCACTGAAGCTTTCTTT. Translated, it gives CASGFIGGEATEAFF.

V usage is TRBV6-6 and J usage is TRBJ2-7; TRBD1 is a possible D gene (6 bases). CDR3 size: 11 residues. The V and J ends lost 7 bases and 12 bases respectively, with 16 bases between them. Germline lookup yields CDR1 MNHNY and CDR2 SVGAGI (reference sequence). The CDR3 DNA is TGTGCCAGCAAGGACAGAGGGAGAGGGTACTTC. Translated: CASKDRGRGYF.

This chain joins TRBV19 and TRBJ1-1; 11 nucleotides line up with TRBD1. This CDR3 comprises 16 residues. Trimming took 4 bases from V and 4 from J; bases not matched to a gene: 8. Per germline, CDR1 LNHDA and CDR2 SQIVND (reference sequence). The CDR3 coding sequence is TGTGCCAGTAGTACTCGGACAGGGGGCGCGGGCACTGAAGCTTTCTTT. It encodes CASSTRTGGAGTEAFF.

The V and J genes are TRBV3-1 (or the pseudogene TRBV3-2) and TRBJ2-1, with TRBD1 matching over 9 bases. The CDR3 covers 16 residues. Germline V gene data show CDR1 as LGHDT and CDR2 as YNNKEL (reference sequence). Trimming at V came to 5 bases and at J to 9 bases, leaving 14 bases not matched to a gene. CDR3 nucleotides: TGTGCCAGCAGCTCAATAATGGGGACAGGGTTGACTGAGCAGTTCTTC. Protein product: CASSSIMGTGLTEQFF.

V is TRBV4-1 and J is TRBJ1-5, with 8 bases aligning to TRBD1. Trimming took 4 bases from V and 2 from J; bases not matched to a gene: 4. Per the germline V gene, CDR1 is MGHRA and CDR2 is YSYEKL. The CDR3 sequence is 15 residues long. The CDR3 nucleotides are TGCGCCAGCAGCCCTGACAGGGGTGGCAATCAGCCCCAGCATTTT. Translated: CASSPDRGGNQPQHF.

The rearrangement joins TRBV11-2 to TRBJ2-1; D not resolved. Germline CDR1 SGHAT, CDR2 FQNNGV. The CDR3 is 12 residues long. V was trimmed by 6 bases and J by 6 bases, leaving 9 bases between them. CDR3 nucleotide sequence: TGTGCCAGCAGGATATATAGCAATGAGCAGTTCTTC. Residues: CASRIYSNEQFF.

The V gene is TRBV4-1, the J gene TRBJ2-7, with 8 bases lining up with TRBD2. The CDR3 consists of 16 residues. Trimming at V came to 5 bases and at J to 6 bases, leaving 15 bases not matched to a gene. Germline V gives CDR1 MGHRA, CDR2 YSYEKL. The CDR3 region is CASSKGWGTSVGEQYF. The CDR3 DNA reads TGCGCCAGCAGCAAGGGGTGGGGGACTAGTGTAGGCGAGCAGTACTTC.

The chain joins TRBV27 to TRBJ2-1; unclear D gene. This CDR3 spans 15 amino acids. The V and J ends lost 2 bases and 0 bases respectively, with 8 bases between them. Germline values: CDR1 MNHEY, CDR2 SMNVEV (reference sequence). The CDR3 spells CASSLLGSSYNEQFF. CDR3 coding DNA: TGTGCCAGCAGTTTACTAGGAAGCTCCTACAATGAGCAGTTCTTC.

The chain employs TRBV5-1 and TRBJ1-2, with D perhaps matching TRBD1 (5 bases). Deletions cut 0 bases from V and 8 bases from J, with 14 bases between. Per the germline V gene, CDR1 is SGHRS and CDR2 is YFSETQ. There are 14 residues in the CDR3. CDR3 sequence (DNA): TGCGCCAGCAGCTTGGAATGGGGCAGGGCGGGCTACACCTTC. This encodes CASSLEWGRAGYTF.

The J gene is TRBJ1-2, the V gene TRBV2; D not resolved. This CDR3 has 14 residues. V lost 2 bases and J 9 bases, leaving 16 bases between the germline ends. Germline loops: CDR1 SNHLY, CDR2 FYNNEI. The CDR3 DNA follows: TGTGCCAGCAGTGAACTGGTCCGGCGGGCTAGCTACACCTTC. The encoded protein is CASSELVRRASYTF.